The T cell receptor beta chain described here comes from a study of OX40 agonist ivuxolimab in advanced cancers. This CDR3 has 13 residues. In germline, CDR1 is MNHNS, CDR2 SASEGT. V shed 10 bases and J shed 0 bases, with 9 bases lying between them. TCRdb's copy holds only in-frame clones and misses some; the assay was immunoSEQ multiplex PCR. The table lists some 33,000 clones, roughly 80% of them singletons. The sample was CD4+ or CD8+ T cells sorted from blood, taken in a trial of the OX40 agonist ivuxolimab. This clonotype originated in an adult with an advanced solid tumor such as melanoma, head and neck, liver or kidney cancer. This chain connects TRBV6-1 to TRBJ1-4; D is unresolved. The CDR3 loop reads CATRRTTNEKLFF. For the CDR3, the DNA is TGTGCCACACGACGAACAACTAATGAAAAACTGTTTTTT.